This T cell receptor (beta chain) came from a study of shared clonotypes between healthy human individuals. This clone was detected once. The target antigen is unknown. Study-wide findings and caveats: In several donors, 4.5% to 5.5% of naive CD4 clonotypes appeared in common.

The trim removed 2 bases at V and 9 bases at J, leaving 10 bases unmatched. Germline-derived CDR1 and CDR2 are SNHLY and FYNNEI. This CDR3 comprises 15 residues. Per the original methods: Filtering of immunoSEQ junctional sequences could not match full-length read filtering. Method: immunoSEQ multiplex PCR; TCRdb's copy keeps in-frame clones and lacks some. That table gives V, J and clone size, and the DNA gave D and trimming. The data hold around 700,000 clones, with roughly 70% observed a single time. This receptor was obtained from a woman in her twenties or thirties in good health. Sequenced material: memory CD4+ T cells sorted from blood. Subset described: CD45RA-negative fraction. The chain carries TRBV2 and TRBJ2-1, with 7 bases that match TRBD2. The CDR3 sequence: CASSEYGGSTGEQFF. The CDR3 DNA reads TGTGCCAGCAGTGAATACGGCGGGAGTACTGGTGAGCAGTTCTTC.